This T cell receptor beta chain was identified during a study of blood T cell repertoires in COVID-19. About the study: T cells, B-cell-depleted T cells, or PBMCs provided the cDNA or gDNA that served as material.

The CDR3 length is 18 residues. Germline CDR1 reads SGHTA; CDR2 reads FQGNSA. V shed 3 bases, J shed 0 bases, and the junction held 13 bases outside the gene matches. Per the original data handling: The authors estimated nucleated cell counts from reference gene primer amplification. Libraries were prepared by immunoSEQ multiplex PCR; TCRdb keeps only in-frame clonotypes and omits some of them. V and J calls plus clone size are reproduced from that table; the DNA served to infer D and trimming. This table has some 190,000 clones, around 80% appearing once. Sequenced material: peripheral blood. The chain links TRBV7-2 to TRBJ2-5; 7 bases match TRBD1. This sequence originates from a woman between 50 and 59 years old with acute or convalescent COVID-19. CDR3: CASSFYHRGSLYQETQYF. The DNA for the CDR3 is TGTGCCAGCAGCTTCTACCACAGGGGATCTTTGTACCAAGAGACCCAGTACTTC.